Presented here are 10 T cell receptor beta chains from one specimen sequenced in a study of shared T cell receptors in the human thymus. Produced via immunoSEQ multiplex PCR; TCRdb's table is partial and in-frame only. Of 700,000 or so clones listed, around 85% are singletons. In addition, the sample was reused for a study of human thymus T cells.

Source material: thymocytes. These receptors were taken from a girl less than two years old with a congenital heart defect.

The chain links TRBV5-6 to TRBJ2-2, with 12 nucleotides matching TRBD2. Germline CDR1 is SGHDT and CDR2 is YYEEEE. The V gene end was trimmed by 3 bases and the J gene end by 4 bases; junction bases not matched to a gene: 4. This CDR3 is built from 16 residues. The CDR3 here is CASSSGLAGSTGELFF. Here the CDR3 DNA reads TGTGCCAGCAGCTCTGGACTAGCGGGGAGCACCGGGGAGCTGTTTTTT.

The genes are TRBV9 and TRBJ2-5; 7 bases line up with TRBD2. CDR1 and CDR2 from the germline V gene are SGDLS and YYNGEE. V shed 3 bases and J 7 bases; nucleotides not matched to a gene: 15. CDR3 length: 16 residues. The CDR3 DNA follows: TGTGCCAGCAGCGCGTGGGAGACAGCCTCGGGGGGGACCCAGTACTTC. It translates to CASSAWETASGGTQYF.

This clone turned up a few times. The chain combines TRBV5-1 with TRBJ1-4, with 8 bases that match TRBD1. Trimming removed 6 bases from V and 9 bases from J; junction bases left unmatched: 10. Germline CDR1 and CDR2: SGHRS and YFSETQ. CDR3 length: 14 residues. CDR3 loop: CASMPAAGGKKLFF. CDR3 DNA sequence: TGCGCCAGCATGCCAGCGGCAGGGGGCAAAAAACTGTTTTTT. The full variable domain, with the rest looked up from reference TRBV5-1 and TRBJ1-4, is KAGVTQTPRYLIKTRGQQVTLSCSPISGHRSVSWYQQTPGQGLQFLFEYFSETQRNKGNFPGRFSGRQFSNSRSEMNVSTLELGDSALYLCASMPAAGGKKLFFGSGTQLSVL.

The chain links TRBV5-1 to TRBJ1-2; D not certain. The CDR3 runs to 16 residues. V gave up 0 bases and J gave up 8 bases, with 20 bases separating them. Germline V lookup: CDR1 SGHRS, CDR2 YFSETQ. The CDR3 loop reads CASSLEYRLRAQGYTF. As DNA, the CDR3 is TGCGCCAGCAGCTTGGAGTATCGATTGAGGGCGCAGGGCTACACCTTC.

The rearrangement joins TRBV2 to TRBJ2-5; 8 bases match TRBD2. Per the germline V gene, CDR1 is SNHLY and CDR2 is FYNNEI. V trimming: 7 bases; J trimming: 13 bases; junction bases outside the gene matches: 5. There are 10 residues in the CDR3. The CDR3 region has the DNA TGTGCCAGCAATCAGGGACTAGGGTACTTC. It translates to CASNQGLGYF.

The rearrangement joins TRBV9 to TRBJ2-1, with 8 bases that match TRBD2. The CDR3 has 16 residues. Germline V gene sequence: CDR1 SGDLS, CDR2 YYNGEE. With 0 bases clipped from V and 3 bases from J, the junction kept 5 bases outside the gene matches. As DNA, the CDR3 is TGTGCCAGCAGCGTAGTCGGTAGCGGGGACTACAATGAGCAGTTCTTC. Its protein product is CASSVVGSGDYNEQFF.

The rearrangement uses TRBV5-1 and TRBJ1-2; 7 bases are shared with TRBD1. The CDR3 extends over 16 amino acids. Germline CDR1 and CDR2: SGHRS and YFSETQ. Trimming at V came to 0 bases and at J to 6 bases, leaving 11 bases not matched to a gene. The CDR3 nucleotides are TGCGCCAGCAGCTTGGAAGACAGGGTCTCCCACGATGGCTACACCTTC. This encodes CASSLEDRVSHDGYTF.

Concerning this clone: At the DNA level, this CDR3 is encoded by other sequences in the same sample as well. CDR3 in amino acids: CASSLAGGSGNTIYF. The CDR3 DNA is TGCGCCAGCAGCTTGGCCGGAGGCTCTGGAAACACCATATATTTT. The rearrangement joins TRBV5-1 to TRBJ1-3, with D hard to call. The V end lost 0 bases, the J end lost 0 bases, and 7 bases lay between the germline ends. CDR1 SGHRS and CDR2 YFSETQ come from the germline V gene. The CDR3 has 15 residues.

The genes are TRBV9 and TRBJ2-7; D unclear. Deletions cut 4 bases from V and 0 bases from J, with 17 bases between. Germline V gives CDR1 SGDLS, CDR2 YYNGEE. The CDR3 has 16 amino acids. Here the CDR3 reads CASSPKQTLSSYEQYF. CDR3 bases: TGTGCCAGCAGCCCTAAACAGACCCTAAGCTCCTACGAGCAGTACTTC.

The chain employs TRBV6-6 and TRBJ2-5; D is perhaps TRBD2 (5 bases). The length of the CDR3 is 12 residues. Trimming removed 4 bases at V and 5 bases at J, with 8 bases between. The germline V gene encodes CDR1 MNHNY and CDR2 SVGAGI (reference sequence). The CDR3 DNA sequence: TGTGCCAGCAGTTGGAGGCCGGAGACCCAGTACTTC. Its protein is CASSWRPETQYF.